This T cell receptor (beta chain) was observed in a study of response to subunit inactivated influenza vaccine. The germline V gene has CDR1 WNHNN and CDR2 SYGVQD (reference sequence). V lost 0 bases and J lost 5, with 10 bases in between. CDR3 length: 14 amino acids. TCRdb independently ran MiXCR on the RT-PCR reads; one entry per CDR3 protein. Of 860,000 or so distinct CDR3 sequences in the sample, 21% are singletons; the top ten hold 10%. Study-wide results and caveats: Authors suggested that a seasonal influenza vaccination recruits few new T cells each time.

With regard to this clonotype: The antigen remains unidentified.

The chain is built from TRBV10-1 and TRBJ2-5; D is perhaps TRBD2 (6 bases). This sequence originates from a middle-aged man who received an inactivated influenza vaccine. The material sequenced was PBMCs from blood, taken more than 4 days after vaccination. In DNA form, the CDR3 reads TGCGCCAGCAGTGAGTCCCCCGGGAGTGAGACCCAGTACTTC. As protein: CASSESPGSETQYF.